The 30 T cell receptor beta chains listed next were all sequenced from one sample in a study of blood T cell repertoires in COVID-19. Clones were read by immunoSEQ multiplex PCR, and TCRdb kept only the in-frame ones, dropping some. This sample has about 300,000 clones, with around 90% found just once. Material: PBMCs or T cells enriched from blood (not recorded which). The receptors stem from a woman in her forties who had recovered from COVID-19.

The rearrangement joins TRBV11-2 to TRBJ1-6; TRBD1 matches at 8 bases. V shed 5 bases and J 8 bases; nucleotides not matched to a gene: 2. Germline CDR1 is SGHAT and CDR2 is FQNNGV. The CDR3 runs 13 residues. The CDR3 is CASSADRDSPLHF. In nucleotides, the CDR3 is TGTGCCAGCAGCGCGGACAGGGATTCACCCCTCCACTTT. Full variable domain (rest looked up from reference TRBV11-2 and TRBJ1-6): EAGVAQSPRYKIIEKRQSVAFWCNPISGHATLYWYQQILGQGPKLLIQFQNNGVVDDSQLPKDRFSAERLKGVDSTLKIQPAKLEDSAVYLCASSADRDSPLHFGNGTRLTVT.

The chain carries TRBV5-4 and TRBJ2-4; D is possibly TRBD1 (6 bases). Germline V lookup: CDR1 SGHNT, CDR2 YYREEE (reference sequence). CDR3 length: 14 residues. V dropped 1 base and J dropped 1 base, with 6 bases sitting between them. The CDR3 reads CASSLQGAKNIQYF. The CDR3 DNA sequence: TGTGCCAGCAGCTTGCAGGGGGCCAAAAACATTCAGTACTTC.

The V and J genes are TRBV7-2 and TRBJ1-6; TRBD1 aligns across 10 bases. The V gene's germline CDR1 is SGHTA and CDR2 FQGNSA. This CDR3 spans 14 amino acids. Unmatched junction bases numbered 5, after V lost 6 bases and J lost 9 bases. CDR3 bases: TGTGCCAGCAGAACCGGGACAGGGGTTTCACCCCTCCACTTT. This sequence encodes CASRTGTGVSPLHF. Looking up the rest from reference TRBV7-2 and TRBJ1-6 gives the full variable domain: GAGVSQSPSNKVTEKGKDVELRCDPISGHTALYWYRQSLGQGLEFLIYFQGNSAPDKSGLPSDRFSAERTGGSVSTLTIQRTQQEDSAVYLCASRTGTGVSPLHFGNGTRLTVT.

V gene TRBV27 combines with J gene TRBJ2-1; 8 bases line up with TRBD1. Losses at the gene ends were 3 bases for V and 15 bases for J; bases not matched to a gene: 7. Germline lookup yields CDR1 MNHEY and CDR2 SMNVEV (reference sequence). This CDR3 spans 12 amino acids. The CDR3 here is CASSFLRGRMFF. The DNA of the CDR3 is TGTGCCAGCAGTTTCCTCAGGGGGCGCATGTTCTTC.

This CDR3 reads CASSSPSPRGTEAFF. DNA of the CDR3: TGTGCCAGCAGTTCACCATCTCCCAGGGGAACTGAAGCTTTCTTT. The rearrangement joins TRBV27 to TRBJ1-1; D is perhaps TRBD1 (6 bases). The CDR3 totals 15 residues. Trimming pared 4 bases from V and 5 bases from J, leaving 17 bases between. CDR1 and CDR2 (germline): MNHEY, SMNVEV (reference sequence).

The chain links TRBV21-1 to TRBJ1-5; no DNA check was done on the table's D call, TRBD1. TRBV21-1 is a documented pseudogene. The CDR3 runs 15 residues. The CDR3 is CASTPGQYSNQPQHF. For the CDR3, the DNA is TGTGCCAGCACACCGGGACAGTATAGCAATCAGCCCCAGCATTTT.

CDR3 amino acids: CASSSGTYQTGELFF. As DNA, the CDR3 is TGCGCCAGCAGCTCCGGGACTTATCAAACCGGGGAGCTGTTTTTT. The chain is built from TRBV5-1 and TRBJ2-2; TRBD2 might be the D (6 bases). The CDR3 loop spans 15 amino acids. Deletions cut 3 bases from V and 5 bases from J, with 14 bases between. Germline assignment: CDR1 SGHRS and CDR2 YFSETQ. Using reference TRBV5-1 and TRBJ2-2 for the parts outside the CDR3, the full variable domain is KAGVTQTPRYLIKTRGQQVTLSCSPISGHRSVSWYQQTPGQGLQFLFEYFSETQRNKGNFPGRFSGRQFSNSRSEMNVSTLELGDSALYLCASSSGTYQTGELFFGEGSRLTVL.

The rearrangement links TRBV7-2 to TRBJ2-1, with 7 bases that match TRBD2. After removal of 5 bases from V and 7 bases from J, the junction contained 5 bases not matched to a gene. CDR1 SGHTA and CDR2 FQGNSA come from the germline V gene. CDR3 length: 13 residues. CDR3 sequence reads: CASSVRTRNEQFF. DNA for the CDR3: TGTGCCAGCAGCGTTAGGACTAGAAATGAGCAGTTCTTC.

This clone was detected once. Other DNA sequences in this specimen translate into the identical CDR3. This rearrangement joins TRBV3-1 (or the pseudogene TRBV3-2) to TRBJ1-3; D is undetermined. This CDR3 is built from 13 residues. The V gene's germline CDR1 is LGHDT and CDR2 YNNKEL (reference sequence). V lost 1 base and J 4 bases, leaving 5 bases between the germline ends. CDR3 protein: CASSQGQGNTIYF. In DNA form, the CDR3 reads TGTGCCAGCAGCCAAGGTCAGGGAAACACCATATATTTT.

The chain combines TRBV19 with TRBJ2-7, with TRBD1 identical over 8 bases. V lost 3 bases to trimming and J lost 0 bases; unmatched junction nucleotides: 1. This CDR3 has 14 amino acids. CDR1 is LNHDA and CDR2 is SQIVND in the germline V gene (reference sequence). CDR3 DNA: TGTGCCAGTAGTATTACAGGGGGCTCCTACGAGCAGTACTTC. This translates into CASSITGGSYEQYF.

The chain joins TRBV27 to TRBJ1-2; D possibly corresponds to TRBD1 (5 bases). CDR3 length: 16 amino acids. CDR1 and CDR2 from the germline V gene are MNHEY and SMNVEV (reference sequence). Trimming removed 7 bases at V and 3 bases at J, with 21 bases between. CDR3 DNA sequence: TGTGCCAGCACCAACCTAGGGGCAGGCCTAGACTATGGCTACACCTTC. Its translation: CASTNLGAGLDYGYTF.

The chain couples TRBV9 to TRBJ2-1; the match to TRBD2 covers 10 bases. V dropped 3 bases and J dropped 11; count of bases not matched to a gene: 8. CDR1 SGDLS and CDR2 YYNGEE come from the germline V gene. This CDR3 has 14 residues. DNA of the CDR3: TGTGCCAGCAGCGCAAGAATAGCGGGGGGTAAGCAGTTCTTC. Translation gives CASSARIAGGKQFF.

This clone was counted a few times. This chain joins TRBV9 and TRBJ1-1, with D hard to call. Germline assignment: CDR1 SGDLS and CDR2 YYNGEE. This CDR3 has 14 amino acids. V was trimmed by 0 bases and J by 3 bases, leaving 9 bases between them. Here the CDR3 reads CASSVGQVDTEAFF. CDR3 sequence (DNA): TGTGCCAGCAGCGTAGGCCAGGTGGACACTGAAGCTTTCTTT.

The rearrangement links TRBV19 to TRBJ1-3; 8 nucleotides align to TRBD1. The CDR3 runs 18 residues. Germline V gene data show CDR1 as LNHDA and CDR2 as SQIVND (reference sequence). V lost 5 bases and J lost 0; bases outside the gene matches: 12. DNA for the CDR3: TGTGCCAGTAGTCCTCGGGGTCAGGGGGCCGTCTCTGGAAACACCATATATTTT. It translates to CASSPRGQGAVSGNTIYF.

The chain links TRBV4-2 to TRBJ1-2; unclear D gene. The CDR3 is made up of 13 amino acids. V gave up 4 bases and J gave up 6 bases, with 12 bases separating them. CDR1 and CDR2 from the germline V gene are LGHNA and YNFKEQ. The CDR3, as DNA: TGTGCCAGCAGCCGTGGCCCCGAACATGGCTACACCTTC. As protein: CASSRGPEHGYTF.

This chain connects TRBV18 to TRBJ2-1, with 10 bases aligning to TRBD2. The V gene end was trimmed by 4 bases and the J gene end by 9 bases; junction bases not matched to a gene: 9. This CDR3 spans 15 amino acids. Germline CDR1 reads KGHSH; CDR2 reads LQKENI. CDR3 in amino acids: CASSLTSGARGEQFF. Here the CDR3 DNA reads TGTGCCAGCTCACTTACTAGCGGGGCTAGGGGTGAGCAGTTCTTC.

The V call is TRBV5-1, the J call TRBJ2-3; D may be TRBD2 (5 bases). This CDR3 has 16 residues. V lost 0 bases, J lost 0 bases, and 11 bases lay in between. In germline, CDR1 is SGHRS, CDR2 YFSETQ. The CDR3 DNA is TGCGCCAGCAGCTTGGCTGACTACCCGAGCACAGATACGCAGTATTTT. Translating it yields CASSLADYPSTDTQYF.

For this clone: In the same sample, other DNA sequences code for this CDR3. This chain connects TRBV4-1 to TRBJ2-6, with 7 bases aligning to TRBD1. CDR1 and CDR2 from the germline V gene are MGHRA and YSYEKL. CDR3 size: 17 residues. V gave up 1 base and J gave up 0 bases; unmatched junction bases: 3. This CDR3 reads CASSQAQGSSGANVLTF. DNA for the CDR3: TGCGCCAGCAGCCAAGCACAGGGGAGCTCTGGGGCCAACGTCCTGACTTTC.

The chain's CDR3 is CASSDQTTMGGYTF. The CDR3 DNA sequence: TGCGCCAGCAGCGACCAGACAACGATGGGTGGCTACACCTTC. The V call is TRBV4-1, the J call TRBJ1-2; D unclear. CDR3 length equals 14 residues. Per the germline V gene, CDR1 is MGHRA and CDR2 is YSYEKL. Between the trimmed V and J ends, which lost 5 bases and 7 bases, there was a span of 17 bases.

The CDR3 sequence: CASSSGTGNAGNTIYF. CDR3 DNA sequence: TGCGCCAGCAGCTCCGGGACAGGGAACGCTGGAAACACCATATATTTT. J is TRBJ1-3 and V is TRBV5-1, with 9 nucleotides matching TRBD1. Germline V gives CDR1 SGHRS, CDR2 YFSETQ. V shed 3 bases, J shed 2 bases, and the junction held 6 bases outside the gene matches. The CDR3 is made up of 16 amino acids.

The gene calls are TRBV7-9 and TRBJ1-1; 8 bases agree with TRBD1. The germline V gene encodes CDR1 SEHNR and CDR2 FQNEAQ (reference sequence). The junction had 5 bases not matched to a gene; V was cut back by 6 bases and J by 5 bases. The CDR3 runs 13 residues. The CDR3 spells CASSETGVTEAFF. CDR3 bases: TGTGCCAGCAGTGAGACAGGGGTTACTGAAGCTTTCTTT.

Only one count was recorded for this clone. The rearrangement links TRBV27 to TRBJ1-2, with a tentative D call TRBD1 (5 bases). The CDR3 length is 15 residues. Germline V gene data show CDR1 as MNHEY and CDR2 as SMNVEV (reference sequence). Trimming shortened V by 5 bases and J by 8 bases, and 21 bases separated the two germline ends. The CDR3 here is CASSRQGGTSSGYTF. CDR3 bases: TGTGCCAGCAGTCGCCAGGGTGGGACTTCTTCAGGCTACACCTTC.

This sequence joins TRBV3-1 (or the pseudogene TRBV3-2) and TRBJ2-1; 8 nucleotides line up with TRBD2. The CDR3 is 15 amino acids. Per the germline V gene, CDR1 is LGHDT and CDR2 is YNNKEL (reference sequence). The trim removed 4 bases at V and 7 bases at J, leaving 9 bases unmatched. The CDR3 sequence is CASSPHGRGENEQFF. In DNA, the CDR3 is TGTGCCAGCAGCCCACACGGGCGGGGGGAGAATGAGCAGTTCTTC.

The genes are TRBV21-1 and TRBJ2-1; TRBD1 was called by the table and not checked on the DNA. TRBV21-1 corresponds to a pseudogene. The CDR3 is 14 amino acids. The CDR3 region is CASSKAGQGDEQFF. CDR3 nucleotides: TGTGCCAGCAGCAAAGCGGGACAGGGGGATGAGCAGTTCTTC.

The CDR3 here is CASGTGTLRWNSPLHF. The CDR3 DNA is TGCGCCAGTGGGACAGGGACCTTACGGTGGAATTCACCCCTCCACTTT. The chain carries TRBV10-2 and TRBJ1-6; 9 positions match TRBD1. The CDR3 consists of 16 residues. CDR1 is WSHSY, CDR2 SAAADI, per germline. The trim removed 9 bases at V and 7 bases at J, leaving 13 bases unmatched.

This rearrangement joins TRBV30 to TRBJ1-1, with D uncertain. There are 8 residues in the CDR3. The germline V gene has CDR1 GTSNPN and CDR2 SVGIG (reference sequence). This CDR3 is CCNYPAFF. In DNA form, the CDR3 reads TGTTGTAATTATCCAGCTTTCTTT.

This clone has just one count. The chain has TRBV3-1 (or the pseudogene TRBV3-2) and TRBJ2-7; D unclear. The CDR3 totals 16 residues. CDR1 is LGHDT and CDR2 is YNNKEL in the germline V gene (reference sequence). V lost 4 bases and J lost 4, with 20 bases in between. CDR3 in amino acids: CASSRTTEYVAYEQYF. The CDR3 DNA reads TGTGCCAGCAGCCGAACAACGGAGTACGTGGCTTACGAGCAGTACTTC.

CDR3 nucleotide sequence: TGTGCCAGCAAAAGAGGACAGGGGCTTTACGAGCAGTACTTC. Encoded protein: CASKRGQGLYEQYF. The chain couples TRBV6-5 to TRBJ2-7; TRBD1 matches 9 bases. In germline, CDR1 is MNHEY, CDR2 SVGAGI. The V and J ends lost 7 bases and 4 bases, in that order; junction bases with no gene match: 8. The CDR3 is made up of 14 amino acids.

This clone was detected once. The chain links TRBV19 to TRBJ1-2; D ambiguous. Trimming pared 3 bases from V and 7 bases from J, leaving 12 bases between. The CDR3 is made up of 13 amino acids. In germline, CDR1 is LNHDA, CDR2 SQIVND (reference sequence). The CDR3 loop is CASSISTTGGYTF. The CDR3 DNA reads as TGTGCCAGTAGTATTTCCACTACCGGTGGCTACACCTTC.

This chain connects TRBV30 to TRBJ2-4, with a possible D match to TRBD1 (6 bases). Per the germline V gene, CDR1 is GTSNPN and CDR2 is SVGIG (reference sequence). The V gene lost 0 bases and the J gene lost 1 base, with 7 bases spanning the gap. This CDR3 is 14 amino acids long. The CDR3 DNA reads as TGTGCCTGGAGTGTTCAGGGGGCCAAAAACATTCAGTACTTC. Its protein product is CAWSVQGAKNIQYF.